This T cell receptor (beta chain) is drawn from a study of tumor and adjacent non-tumor tissue in lung cancer. Study at large: Histology: about twelve adenocarcinoma, a couple of squamous cell carcinoma, 1 small cell lung cancer. The patients, 10 to 11 men and 4 or 5 women, were roughly 30 to 80 with stage I to III disease.

TCRbeta libraries were built with three rounds of nested PCR, modified from ARM-PCR. TCRdb independently ran MiXCR on the multiplex PCR reads; one entry per CDR3 protein. The sample records some 100,000 distinct CDR3 sequences, 75% being singletons. Germline values: CDR1 MNHNS, CDR2 SASEGT. V lost 3 bases, J lost 10 bases, and 22 bases lay in between. This CDR3 comprises 15 residues. No cell sorting was done before RNA was extracted from the tissue. Chemotherapy-naive patients with new lung cancer underwent thoracic surgery in China, August–November 2014. About this clonotype: Being one base from a much bigger clone, this may be a read error.

The origin of this receptor is a woman in her fifties or sixties with non-small cell lung cancer. The sequenced sample was lung tumor tissue. The chain carries TRBV6-1 and TRBJ2-7, with D tentatively TRBD2 (6 bases). The CDR3 reads CASSEASAGRLDQYF. The CDR3 DNA reads as TGTGCCAGCAGTGAGGCTAGCGCCGGGAGATTGGACCAGTACTTC.